The rows below give T cell receptor beta chains drawn from one sample of a study of cytomegalovirus exposure and HLA in healthy donors. Clones were sequenced by immunoSEQ multiplex PCR, and TCRdb holds only the in-frame ones, with some missing. The table has some 130,000 clones, 79% seen once. Sequencing was done on a sample of PBMCs. The receptors here all came from a man in his forties in good health and CMV-seropositive. CDR3s include the opening cysteine and the closing phenylalanine or tryptophan. The D gene is left open where the match is weak. Clone size, where shown, is once, few, many, or a class for clones that have expanded.

V gene	D gene	J gene	clone size	CDR3 protein	CDR3 DNA
TRBV6-6	NA	TRBJ1-5	NA	CASSSTGRENQPQHF	TGTGCCAGCAGTTCCACAGGCCGCGAGAATCAGCCCCAGCATTTT
TRBV5-6	TRBD1	TRBJ1-2	NA	CASSSPSTGVYGYTF	TGTGCCAGCAGCTCACCGTCGACAGGGGTCTATGGCTACACCTTC
TRBV6-4	NA	TRBJ1-1	NA	CASSSIGGSTEAFF	TGTGCCAGCAGCTCGATCGGGGGGTCCACTGAAGCTTTCTTT
TRBV6-5	TRBD1	TRBJ2-7	few	CASRAGQGAIEQYF	TGTGCCAGCAGAGCCGGACAGGGGGCGATCGAGCAGTACTTC
TRBV7-2	TRBD1	TRBJ2-5	NA	CASSRTADRPVPQYF	TGTGCCAGCAGCCGCACGGCGGACAGGCCGGTTCCCCAGTACTTC
TRBV5-1	NA	TRBJ1-1	NA	CASSSAGSTEAFF	TGCGCCAGCAGCAGCGCAGGGTCGACTGAAGCTTTCTTT
TRBV10-2	NA	TRBJ1-2	few	CASSPTDYGYTF	TGCGCCAGCAGTCCGACAGACTATGGCTACACCTTC
TRBV10-2	TRBD1	TRBJ2-7	NA	CAIGSGTGTGEQYF	TGCGCCATCGGTTCCGGGACAGGGACCGGGGAGCAGTACTTC
TRBV6-4	NA	TRBJ2-1	once	CASSSRDTNEQFF	TGTGCCAGCAGTTCGAGGGACACTAATGAGCAGTTCTTC
TRBV6-5	NA	TRBJ1-6	once	CASTRETYNSPLHF	TGTGCCAGCACGCGGGAAACATATAATTCACCCCTCCACTTT
TRBV2	NA	TRBJ1-1	once	CASSENSEAFF	TGTGCCAGCAGTGAAAACAGTGAAGCTTTCTTT
TRBV7-3	NA	TRBJ1-1	once	CASSLRGTEAFF	TGTGCCAGCAGCCTCAGAGGGACTGAAGCTTTCTTT
TRBV28	TRBD1	TRBJ1-1	NA	CASSYRTGRNTEAFF	TGTGCCAGCAGTTACCGGACAGGGAGGAACACTGAAGCTTTCTTT
TRBV13	NA	TRBJ2-3	NA	CASSEVEGRGSSTDTQYF	TGTGCCAGCAGCGAAGTTGAAGGGCGGGGCTCTAGCACAGATACGCAGTATTTT
TRBV29-1	TRBD1	TRBJ1-5	NA	CSAVTGDDQPQHF	TGCAGCGCAGTAACAGGGGATGATCAGCCCCAGCATTTT
TRBV6-5	TRBD1	TRBJ2-2	NA	CASSAGTANTGELFF	TGTGCCAGCAGCGCCGGGACAGCGAACACCGGGGAGCTGTTTTTT
TRBV29-1	TRBD1	TRBJ2-5	NA	CSVGRTGGETQYF	TGCAGCGTCGGTCGGACAGGTGGGGAGACCCAGTACTTC
TRBV6-6	TRBD1	TRBJ2-2	few	CASSPGQGHTGELFF	TGTGCCAGCAGTCCGGGACAGGGGCACACCGGGGAGCTGTTTTTT
TRBV2	NA	TRBJ2-7	NA	CASIESSYEQYF	TGTGCCAGCATTGAAAGCTCCTACGAGCAGTACTTC
TRBV6-5	NA	TRBJ1-4	once	CASKERGTTNEKLFF	TGTGCCAGTAAAGAAAGGGGGACAACTAATGAAAAACTGTTTTTT
TRBV7-2	NA	TRBJ2-1	once	CASSLVYEQFF	TGTGCCAGCAGCTTAGTCTATGAGCAGTTCTTC
TRBV9	NA	TRBJ1-6	few	CASSVDSNSPLHF	TGTGCCAGCAGCGTAGACAGCAATTCACCCCTCCACTTT
TRBV7-7	TRBD2	TRBJ2-7	NA	CASSPLAGAEQYF	TGTGCTAGCAGCCCGCTAGCGGGTGCCGAGCAGTACTTC
TRBV19	NA	TRBJ2-1	NA	CASSFRGYNEQFF	TGTGCCAGTTCGTTTAGGGGTTACAATGAGCAGTTCTTC
TRBV27	TRBD2	TRBJ2-4	NA	CASSSSRSGVAQYF	TGTGCCAGCAGTTCCTCAAGGAGCGGGGTGGCTCAGTACTTC
TRBV10-3	TRBD2	TRBJ2-2	many	CAISESGRGTGELFF	TGTGCCATCAGTGAGTCGGGGAGGGGCACCGGGGAGCTGTTTTTT
TRBV19	NA	TRBJ2-7	NA	CASSPGLSYEQYF	TGTGCCAGTAGCCCCGGTCTGAGCTACGAGCAGTACTTC
TRBV15	TRBD2	TRBJ2-4	NA	CATSRDWGLAEGPNIQYF	TGTGCCACCAGCAGAGATTGGGGACTAGCGGAAGGGCCGAACATTCAGTACTTC
TRBV6-1	NA	TRBJ1-2	NA	CASRDRNYGYTF	TGTGCCAGCAGAGACAGGAACTATGGCTACACCTTC
TRBV11-2	TRBD1	TRBJ2-5	NA	CASSSGQGADGETQYF	TGTGCCAGCAGCTCAGGACAGGGGGCGGATGGAGAGACCCAGTACTTC
TRBV27	NA	TRBJ1-1	NA	CASRYPGEHTEAFF	TGTGCCAGCAGATATCCGGGGGAACACACTGAAGCTTTCTTT
TRBV6-5	NA	TRBJ1-2	NA	CASSYGGENYGYTF	TGTGCCAGCAGTTACGGGGGCGAAAACTATGGCTACACCTTC
TRBV14	TRBD1	TRBJ2-7	NA	CASSQVGGQGSEQYF	TGTGCCAGCAGCCAAGTCGGAGGACAGGGGTCCGAGCAGTACTTC
TRBV19	NA	TRBJ1-4	few	CASSIRGGDEKLFF	TGTGCCAGTAGTATCCGAGGGGGAGATGAAAAACTGTTTTTT
TRBV6-6	NA	TRBJ1-1	NA	CASSPPRRGMNTEAFF	TGTGCCAGCAGTCCTCCTAGGAGAGGGATGAACACTGAAGCTTTCTTT
TRBV6-6	TRBD1	TRBJ2-3	NA	CASSPTGSADTQYF	TGTGCCAGCTCACCGACAGGGAGCGCAGATACGCAGTATTTT
TRBV11-3	TRBD2	TRBJ2-3	NA	CASSPREAGGPADTQYF	TGTGCCAGCAGCCCTCGTGAAGCGGGAGGGCCTGCAGATACGCAGTATTTT
TRBV30	TRBD2	TRBJ2-7	NA	CAWSPTTSGRVYEQYF	TGTGCCTGGAGTCCCACGACTAGCGGGAGAGTCTACGAGCAGTACTTC
TRBV5-1	NA	TRBJ2-1	NA	CASSLDQGTYNEQFF	TGCGCCAGCAGCTTGGACCAGGGAACCTACAATGAGCAGTTCTTC
TRBV27	NA	TRBJ2-2	NA	CASSLSLFPAGELFF	TGTGCCAGCAGTCTCTCCTTGTTTCCCGCCGGGGAGCTGTTTTTT
TRBV7-2	NA	TRBJ1-2	NA	CASSFSGSGYTF	TGTGCCAGCAGCTTCTCAGGTTCTGGCTACACCTTC
TRBV7-8	NA	TRBJ1-2	NA	CASSPKRGGNYGYTF	TGTGCCAGCAGCCCTAAGCGGGGGGGTAACTATGGCTACACCTTC
TRBV7-8	TRBD1	TRBJ1-1	NA	CASSFLQGDTEAFF	TGTGCCAGCAGCTTCTTACAGGGGGACACTGAAGCTTTCTTT
TRBV18	TRBD1	TRBJ2-5	NA	CASSPETGVGETQYF	TGTGCCAGCTCACCAGAGACAGGGGTAGGAGAGACCCAGTACTTC
TRBV5-1	TRBD2	TRBJ2-3	NA	CASSLEGRDGDTQYF	TGCGCCAGCAGCTTGGAAGGGAGGGATGGAGATACGCAGTATTTT
TRBV30	NA	TRBJ2-1	NA	CAWSVGTGFKKQFF	TGTGCCTGGAGCGTCGGGACTGGATTCAAGAAGCAGTTCTTC
TRBV28	TRBD2	TRBJ2-1	NA	CASSLSSGIPNEQFF	TGTGCCAGCAGTTTATCTAGCGGGATCCCCAATGAGCAGTTCTTC
TRBV7-9	TRBD2	TRBJ2-7	NA	CASSLFGSGTYEQYF	TGTGCCAGCAGCTTATTTGGTAGCGGGACCTACGAGCAGTACTTC
TRBV28	NA	TRBJ2-2	NA	CASSSPIGGRSNTGELFF	TGTGCCAGCAGTTCCCCGATCGGGGGACGAAGCAACACCGGGGAGCTGTTTTTT
TRBV7-9	TRBD2	TRBJ2-1	NA	CSSSLTRTSGRNRNEQFF	TGTTCCAGCAGCCTAACCCGGACTAGCGGGAGGAATAGGAATGAGCAGTTCTTC
TRBV27	NA	TRBJ2-7	NA	CASSPLPGGRDEQYF	TGTGCCAGCAGCCCCCTCCCCGGTGGCAGGGACGAGCAGTACTTC
TRBV7-3	TRBD1	TRBJ1-6	few	CASSAGQPNSPLHF	TGTGCCAGCAGCGCGGGACAGCCGAATTCACCCCTCCACTTT
TRBV15	NA	TRBJ2-5	NA	CATSKGGAGETQYF	TGTGCCACCAGCAAAGGGGGGGCTGGGGAGACCCAGTACTTC
TRBV18	TRBD1	TRBJ2-1	NA	CASSLGTVSYNEQFF	TGTGCCAGCTCTCTCGGGACAGTGTCCTACAATGAGCAGTTCTTC
TRBV7-6	NA	TRBJ2-2	NA	CASSLIVGRDTGELFF	TGTGCCAGCAGCCTCATAGTAGGGAGAGACACCGGGGAGCTGTTTTTT
TRBV2	TRBD1	TRBJ1-3	many	CASRPQGPGNTIYF	TGTGCCAGCAGGCCACAGGGGCCCGGAAACACCATATATTTT
TRBV5-5	NA	TRBJ1-4	NA	CASSLLRGSEKLFF	TGTGCCAGCAGCTTGTTGAGGGGGAGTGAAAAACTGTTTTTT
TRBV5-6	NA	TRBJ1-4	NA	CASSSRGAEKLFF	TGTGCCAGCAGCTCCCGGGGGGCTGAAAAACTGTTTTTT
TRBV10-1	NA	TRBJ1-2	NA	CASSESHTYGYTF	TGCGCCAGCAGTGAGTCGCACACCTATGGCTACACCTTC